The 9 T cell receptor beta chains reported below all come from one sample, sequenced in a study of OX40 agonist ivuxolimab in advanced cancers. Produced via immunoSEQ multiplex PCR; TCRdb's table is partial and in-frame only. This table has roughly 92,000 clones, about 89% appearing once. The sample in question was CD4+ or CD8+ T cells sorted from blood, obtained in a trial of the OX40 agonist ivuxolimab. Receptors were obtained from an adult with an advanced solid tumor such as melanoma, head and neck, liver or kidney cancer.

The chain couples TRBV7-8 to TRBJ1-5, with a weak D call TRBD1 (5 bases). Germline CDR1 is SGHVS and CDR2 is FQNEAQ. V was shortened by 4 bases and J by 2 bases, with 15 bases between the two germline ends. This CDR3 spans 16 amino acids. CDR3 region: CASSSTQGRGNQPQHF. The CDR3 nucleotides read TGTGCCAGCAGCTCCACCCAGGGTCGGGGCAATCAGCCCCAGCATTTT.

V is TRBV27 and J is TRBJ2-7, with TRBD1 identical over 9 bases. There are 18 residues in the CDR3. V shed 5 bases, J shed 4 bases, and the junction held 18 bases outside the gene matches. The germline gives CDR1 MNHEY, CDR2 SMNVEV (reference sequence). CDR3 sequence (DNA): TGTGCCAGCAGTCAACCGGGACAGGGTGGAAGTACCCCTTACGAGCAGTACTTC. Protein: CASSQPGQGGSTPYEQYF.

This chain connects TRBV9 to TRBJ2-7; D is ambiguous. Per the germline V gene, CDR1 is SGDLS and CDR2 is YYNGEE. Deletions cut 0 bases from V and 1 base from J, with 8 bases between. The CDR3 sequence is 14 residues long. Here the CDR3 DNA reads TGTGCCAGCAGCGTAGCACCGGATTCCTACGAGCAGTACTTC. This encodes CASSVAPDSYEQYF.

The J gene is TRBJ2-1, the V gene TRBV11-3; 7 bases match TRBD2. Germline loops: CDR1 SGHNT, CDR2 YENEEA. The V segment lost 5 bases and the J segment 4 bases; nucleotides outside the gene matches: 2. The CDR3 loop spans 13 amino acids. CDR3 nucleotides: TGTGCCAGCAGCCGGGACTATTACAATGAGCAGTTCTTC. It codes for CASSRDYYNEQFF.

V and J are TRBV25-1 and TRBJ2-5; D is uncertain. The germline CDR1 and CDR2 sequences are MGHDK and SYGVNS. V lost 4 bases and J 1 base, leaving 7 bases between the germline ends. The CDR3 loop spans 13 amino acids. Written as DNA, the CDR3 is TGTGCCAGCAGTGGCAGGTTCCAAGAGACCCAGTACTTC. It yields the protein CASSGRFQETQYF.

The chain carries TRBV18 and TRBJ2-1, with a weak D call TRBD1 (6 bases). V shed 3 bases and J shed 8 bases, with 14 bases lying between them. This CDR3 has 14 amino acids. The germline CDR1 and CDR2 sequences are KGHSH and LQKENI. Here the CDR3 reads CASSPADRPDEQFF. Here the CDR3 DNA reads TGTGCCAGCTCACCGGCTGACAGGCCCGATGAGCAGTTCTTC.

The V and J genes are TRBV5-1 and TRBJ2-5; no reliable D call. The J call may be mistaken, given a closer DNA end match to TRBJ2-7. CDR1 is SGHRS and CDR2 is YFSETQ in the germline V gene. The CDR3 has 13 amino acids. The CDR3 nucleotides are TGCGCCAGCAGCTTTAACATTCGGGACGAGCAGTACTTC. It yields the protein CASSFNIRDEQYF.

The rearrangement links TRBV21-1 to TRBJ2-7; TRBD1, the D gene given by the table, was not confirmed from the DNA. TRBV21-1 is described as a pseudogene. CDR3 size: 17 residues. CDR3 DNA sequence: TGTGCCAGCAGCAAAGGGATCCCAGGGGGAAGCTTGTACGAGCAGTACTTC. This codes for CASSKGIPGGSLYEQYF.

V gene TRBV1 combines with J gene TRBJ2-6; TRBD1, the table's D call, lacks a check against the DNA. TRBV1 is an annotated pseudogene. The CDR3 has 18 amino acids. The CDR3 loop reads CTSSQPGQDSLGANVLTF. The CDR3 DNA follows: TGCACCAGCAGCCAGCCGGGACAGGACTCTCTGGGGGCCAACGTCCTGACTTTC.